These T cell receptor beta chains were read from a single sample in a study of OX40 agonist ivuxolimab in advanced cancers. Assay used: immunoSEQ multiplex PCR; TCRdb lists only in-frame clones, some missing. This repertoire shows roughly 24,000 clones, approximately 85% found once; its top ten account for 34%. Sequencing was performed on CD4+ or CD8+ T cells sorted from blood, taken in a trial of the OX40 agonist ivuxolimab. The receptors were gathered from an adult with an advanced solid tumor such as melanoma, head and neck, liver or kidney cancer. The CDR3 runs from the conserved cysteine through the conserved F or W. Fields, in order: J gene, V gene, D gene, clone size, CDR3 DNA, CDR3 protein. A D gene is named only where the DNA matches it firmly. Clone size is not always given. Where it is, it says once, few, many or a class for expanded clones.

J gene: TRBJ2-5; V gene: TRBV19; D gene: TRBD1; clone size: NA; CDR3 DNA: TGTGCCAGTAGTGCTCCGACAGGGGAGGTCGGGTATCAAGAGACCCAGTACTTC; CDR3 protein: CASSAPTGEVGYQETQYF
J gene: TRBJ2-1; V gene: TRBV27; D gene: TRBD2; clone size: NA; CDR3 DNA: TGTGCCAGCAGTTTTCTAGCGGGAGTGGACGATGAGCAGTTCTTC; CDR3 protein: CASSFLAGVDDEQFF
J gene: TRBJ2-3; V gene: TRBV28; D gene: NA; clone size: NA; CDR3 DNA: TGTGCCAGCAACCCGGGACCTAGCACAGATACGCAGTATTTT; CDR3 protein: CASNPGPSTDTQYF
J gene: TRBJ2-7; V gene: TRBV9; D gene: NA; clone size: NA; CDR3 DNA: TGTGCCAGCAGCGTCTCCGGGACGCCTGCCTACGAGCAGTACTTC; CDR3 protein: CASSVSGTPAYEQYF
J gene: TRBJ2-7; V gene: TRBV4-1; D gene: TRBD1; clone size: once; CDR3 DNA: TGCGCCAGCAGCTTGGGGACAGGGACCTACGAGCAGTACTTC; CDR3 protein: CASSLGTGTYEQYF
J gene: TRBJ2-2; V gene: TRBV5-4; D gene: NA; clone size: NA; CDR3 DNA: TGTGCCAGCAGCTTGGGCGGGGCCTCCACCGGGGAGCTGTTTTTT; CDR3 protein: CASSLGGASTGELFF
J gene: TRBJ2-1; V gene: TRBV7-9; D gene: TRBD1; clone size: NA; CDR3 DNA: TGTGCCAGCAGCTTAGGCGACAGGGTCGATGAGCAGTTCTTC; CDR3 protein: CASSLGDRVDEQFF
J gene: TRBJ2-7; V gene: TRBV7-2; D gene: NA; clone size: NA; CDR3 DNA: TGTGCCAGCAGCTTGTTTGTCTCCTACGAGCAGTACTTC; CDR3 protein: CASSLFVSYEQYF
J gene: TRBJ2-1; V gene: TRBV6-1; D gene: TRBD2; clone size: NA; CDR3 DNA: TGTGCCAGCAGTGAAGTAGCGGGATGGGGCCTTTTATACAATGAGCAGTTCTTC; CDR3 protein: CASSEVAGWGLLYNEQFF
J gene: TRBJ1-6; V gene: TRBV12-2; D gene: NA; clone size: NA; CDR3 DNA: TGTGCAAGTCGCTTAGAGGGCAGGGCATCCTATAATTCACCCCTCCACTTT; CDR3 protein: CASRLEGRASYNSPLHF
J gene: TRBJ2-5; V gene: TRBV6-5; D gene: TRBD1; clone size: NA; CDR3 DNA: TGTGCCAGCAGTTATACGACAGGGAGCGAGACCCAGTACTTC; CDR3 protein: CASSYTTGSETQYF
J gene: TRBJ2-1; V gene: TRBV19; D gene: TRBD2; clone size: NA; CDR3 DNA: TGTGCCAGTGCCCCCGGGACTAGGGGTATTAGGGAGCAGTTCTTC; CDR3 protein: CASAPGTRGIREQFF
J gene: TRBJ2-7; V gene: TRBV10-2; D gene: TRBD1; clone size: NA; CDR3 DNA: TGCGCCAGCAGTGTCGGGACAGGGTTCTACGAGCAGTACTTC; CDR3 protein: CASSVGTGFYEQYF
J gene: TRBJ1-3; V gene: TRBV7-4; D gene: NA; clone size: few; CDR3 DNA: TGTGCCAGCAGCTCTTTTACAGGGAGGACTGGAAACACCATATATTTT; CDR3 protein: CASSSFTGRTGNTIYF
J gene: TRBJ2-7; V gene: TRBV5-5; D gene: NA; clone size: NA; CDR3 DNA: TGTGCCAGCAGCCCGGGACGGAACTACGAGCAGTACTTC; CDR3 protein: CASSPGRNYEQYF
J gene: TRBJ1-5; V gene: TRBV7-9; D gene: NA; clone size: NA; CDR3 DNA: TGTGCCAGCAGCTTAGTAGATCAGCCCCAGCATTTT; CDR3 protein: CASSLVDQPQHF
J gene: TRBJ2-1; V gene: TRBV10-2; D gene: TRBD2; clone size: NA; CDR3 DNA: TGCGCCAGCAGTGATGCGACTAGCGTATACAATGAGCAGTTCTTC; CDR3 protein: CASSDATSVYNEQFF
J gene: TRBJ2-2; V gene: TRBV7-9; D gene: NA; clone size: many; CDR3 DNA: TGTGCCAGCAGCTTTGCAGGGGTCACCGGGGAGCTGTTTTTT; CDR3 protein: CASSFAGVTGELFF
J gene: TRBJ2-1; V gene: TRBV9; D gene: TRBD2; clone size: NA; CDR3 DNA: TGTGCCAGCAGCGTAGAAACGACTAGCGGGAATGAGCAGTTCTTC; CDR3 protein: CASSVETTSGNEQFF
J gene: TRBJ2-3; V gene: TRBV7-9; D gene: TRBD2; clone size: NA; CDR3 DNA: TGTGCCAGCAGCCCATTGAGGGGACTAGCGGGAGAAGATACGCAGTATTTT; CDR3 protein: CASSPLRGLAGEDTQYF
J gene: TRBJ2-1; V gene: TRBV7-7; D gene: TRBD1; clone size: NA; CDR3 DNA: TGTGCTAGCAGTCCCGGGACAGGGGCTGGAAATGAGCAGTTCTTC; CDR3 protein: CASSPGTGAGNEQFF
J gene: TRBJ2-7; V gene: TRBV2; D gene: NA; clone size: few; CDR3 DNA: TGTGCCAGCAGTGCACAACAGACCTACGAGCAGTACTTC; CDR3 protein: CASSAQQTYEQYF
J gene: TRBJ1-4; V gene: TRBV5-1; D gene: NA; clone size: NA; CDR3 DNA: TGCGCCAGCAGCGCCAGGGGTATAGGGACTAATGAAAAACTGTTTTTT; CDR3 protein: CASSARGIGTNEKLFF
J gene: TRBJ2-7; V gene: TRBV4-2; D gene: NA; clone size: NA; CDR3 DNA: TGTGCCAGCAGCCAAGGCGAAAACTACGAGCAGTACTTC; CDR3 protein: CASSQGENYEQYF